This T cell receptor beta chain came from a study of T cell responses to AZD1222 COVID-19 vaccine. Clones were sequenced by immunoSEQ multiplex PCR, and TCRdb holds only the in-frame ones, with some missing. This sample carries 110,000 or so clones, around nine tenths of them seen once, and the ten largest clones take approximately 15%. Germline loops: CDR1 SGHNT, CDR2 YENEEA. Trimming took 5 bases from V and 0 from J, leaving 8 bases between them. The CDR3 spans 14 residues. Material: peripheral blood, obtained on day 0 of AZD1222 vaccination. This chain uses TRBV11-3 with TRBJ2-1, with D unclear. This TCR was recovered from an adult in good health. The CDR3 DNA reads as TGTGCCAGCAGCCCCGAGGACTCCTACAATGAGCAGTTCTTC. Translating it yields CASSPEDSYNEQFF.